The next 28 T cell receptor beta chains were all read from a single sample in a study of T-cell memory formation after mild COVID-19. Each CDR3 protein gets one entry after TCRdb re-called the 5' RACE reads with MiXCR. The sample yields a few hundred thousand distinct CDR3 sequences, under 25% seen once. The sample comprised PBMCs or a T cell subset sorted from them (not recorded which). Every receptor here comes from an adult woman who had mild COVID-19 (a few samples of this study predate the infection). Cell type and time point are not known.

In this sample, this clonotype turned up a few times. The chain combines TRBV6-5 with TRBJ1-2, with TRBD1 matching over 7 bases. The CDR3 has 16 amino acids. V shed 5 bases, J shed 1 base, and the junction held 10 bases outside the gene matches. Per the germline V gene, CDR1 is MNHEY and CDR2 is SVGAGI. In DNA, the CDR3 is TGTGCCAGCAGTATAAGGGGCAGGGGGTTTAACTATGGCTACACCTTC. It yields the protein CASSIRGRGFNYGYTF.

This sequence joins TRBV4-1 and TRBJ1-2, with 7 positions matching TRBD1. CDR3 length equals 15 residues. Germline lookup yields CDR1 MGHRA and CDR2 YSYEKL. After removal of 0 bases from V and 5 bases from J, the junction contained 6 bases not matched to a gene. This CDR3 reads CASSQELTTGYGYTF. The CDR3 nucleotides read TGCGCCAGCAGCCAAGAACTCACGACAGGGTATGGCTACACCTTC.

There are a few counts of this clonotype. The CDR3 DNA follows: TGCAGTGTCAAGGGCGCCAATGAGCAGTTCTTC. This codes for CSVKGANEQFF. The chain joins TRBV20-1 to TRBJ2-1, with unresolved D. Germline CDR1 reads DFQATT; CDR2 reads SNEGSKA (reference sequence). V lost 7 bases and J 6 bases, leaving 10 bases between the germline ends. There are 11 residues in the CDR3.

This clonotype came up a few times. The V call is TRBV29-1, the J call TRBJ2-3; D is perhaps TRBD2 (5 bases). Looked up from germline, CDR1 is SQVTM and CDR2 is ANQGSEA. The CDR3 has 13 amino acids. Trimming pared 6 bases from V and 5 bases from J, leaving 15 bases between. This CDR3 reads CSVLGPSGDTQYF. The CDR3 DNA reads as TGCAGCGTCCTAGGGCCCAGCGGAGATACGCAGTATTTT.

This clonotype has just a few counts. The chain has TRBV20-1 and TRBJ2-7; D possibly corresponds to TRBD1 (5 bases). The CDR3 consists of 11 residues. CDR1 is DFQATT, CDR2 SNEGSKA, per germline (reference sequence). The germline V and J ends were trimmed by 3 bases and 2 bases, with 5 bases remaining between them. CDR3 sequence: CSARTAYEQYF. DNA for the CDR3: TGCAGTGCTAGGACAGCCTACGAGCAGTACTTC.

In this sample, this clonotype turned up a few times. The chain has TRBV6-5 and TRBJ1-1; no clear D gene. Trimming took off 0 bases at V and 5 bases at J, with 13 bases between the two ends. This CDR3 comprises 15 residues. The germline gives CDR1 MNHEY, CDR2 SVGAGI. The CDR3 here is CASSYSHAARTEAFF. CDR3 coding DNA: TGTGCCAGCAGTTACTCGCACGCGGCGCGGACTGAAGCTTTCTTT.

V is TRBV5-5 and J is TRBJ1-2; D unclear. The germline gives CDR1 SGHKS, CDR2 YYEKEE (reference sequence). The CDR3 is 14 amino acids. With 0 bases removed from V and 4 bases from J, the gap between germline ends came to 10 bases. In nucleotides, the CDR3 is TGTGCCAGCAGCTTGGGACATGGAATCTATGGCTACACCTTC. It specifies CASSLGHGIYGYTF. Full variable domain (rest looked up from reference TRBV5-5 and TRBJ1-2): DAGVTQSPTHLIKTRGQQVTLRCSPISGHKSVSWYQQVLGQGPQFIFQYYEKEERGRGNFPDRFSARQFPNYSSELNVNALLLGDSALYLCASSLGHGIYGYTFGSGTRLTVV.

This clonotype was seen a few times. V gene TRBV20-1 combines with J gene TRBJ2-7, with D unresolved. V lost 3 bases, J lost 4 bases, and 10 bases lay in between. The CDR3 contains 12 residues. Germline-derived CDR1 and CDR2 are DFQATT and SNEGSKA (reference sequence). The CDR3 bases are TGCAGTGCTAGGTTGTCTGGGTACGAGCAGTACTTC. Translated: CSARLSGYEQYF.

The V gene is TRBV29-1, the J gene TRBJ1-4; 7 nucleotides match TRBD1. CDR3 length equals 13 residues. Losses at the gene ends were 2 bases for V and 8 bases for J; bases not matched to a gene: 5. Per the germline V gene, CDR1 is SQVTM and CDR2 is ANQGSEA. The CDR3 loop is CSVETGVGEKLFF. The CDR3 DNA sequence: TGCAGCGTTGAAACAGGGGTTGGGGAAAAACTGTTTTTT.

This clonotype was seen ten or more times. The rearrangement links TRBV25-1 to TRBJ2-5; D not certain. V gave up 1 base and J gave up 7 bases, with 10 bases separating them. This CDR3 comprises 13 residues. Germline CDR1 MGHDK, CDR2 SYGVNS. The CDR3 protein is CASSESDAGTQYF. CDR3 bases: TGTGCCAGCAGTGAATCGGACGCCGGGACCCAGTACTTC.

This clonotype was detected a few times. CDR3 protein: CASSQLQGKAETQYF. The CDR3, as DNA: TGTGCCAGCAGCCAACTTCAGGGAAAGGCGGAGACCCAGTACTTC. The rearrangement uses TRBV4-2 and TRBJ2-5; D perhaps matches TRBD1 (5 bases). The germline V gene encodes CDR1 LGHNA and CDR2 YNFKEQ. V gave up 2 bases and J gave up 5 bases, with 15 bases separating them. The CDR3 spans 15 residues.

The chain is built from TRBV29-1 and TRBJ2-7, with TRBD2 matching over 11 bases. This CDR3 has 13 amino acids. V lost 5 bases, J lost 5 bases, and 5 bases stayed unmatched. Per germline, CDR1 SQVTM and CDR2 ANQGSEA. The CDR3 spells CSVLGTSGHEQYF. For the CDR3, the DNA is TGCAGCGTTTTAGGGACTAGCGGCCACGAGCAGTACTTC.

A few counts support this clonotype. The chain uses TRBV5-1 and TRBJ2-3; TRBD2 aligns across 10 bases. The germline V gene encodes CDR1 SGHRS and CDR2 YFSETQ. V was pared by 0 bases and J by 3 bases, with 13 bases of the junction left unmatched. CDR3 length equals 19 residues. For the CDR3, the DNA is TGCGCCAGCAGCTTGGCCGAGGCAGATACTAGCGGGGCGACAGATACGCAGTATTTT. This sequence encodes CASSLAEADTSGATDTQYF.

The chain carries TRBV7-2 and TRBJ2-5, with 13 positions matching TRBD2. V was pared by 5 bases and J by 4 bases, with 4 bases of the junction left unmatched. This CDR3 comprises 15 residues. Germline loops: CDR1 SGHTA, CDR2 FQGNSA. The chain's CDR3 is CASSRTSGRTETQYF. The CDR3 DNA sequence: TGTGCCAGCAGCCGGACTAGCGGGAGAACAGAGACCCAGTACTTC.

Only a few counts were recorded for this clonotype. This chain joins TRBV9 and TRBJ1-2; TRBD1 matches at 9 bases. The CDR3 loop spans 14 amino acids. Trimming removed 2 bases from V and 4 bases from J; junction bases left unmatched: 3. Germline V gene sequence: CDR1 SGDLS, CDR2 YYNGEE. CDR3 sequence (DNA): TGTGCCAGCAGCGTGGACAGGGGACCCTATGGCTACACCTTC. Translation: CASSVDRGPYGYTF.

This clonotype has just a few counts. The chain carries TRBV6-5 and TRBJ1-2; D remains unclear. The CDR3 consists of 15 residues. With 0 bases removed from V and 8 bases from J, the gap between germline ends came to 16 bases. Germline CDR1 MNHEY, CDR2 SVGAGI. In DNA form, the CDR3 reads TGTGCCAGCAGTTACTCGATAACCGCAGCGGGAGGCTACACCTTC. It yields the protein CASSYSITAAGGYTF.

The V gene is TRBV7-6, the J gene TRBJ2-3; 7 bases match TRBD2. Unmatched junction bases numbered 6, after V lost 5 bases and J lost 1 base. CDR1 and CDR2 from the germline V gene are SGHVS and FNYEAQ. The CDR3 totals 15 residues. The CDR3: CASSPDLAGTDTQYF. For the CDR3, the DNA is TGTGCCAGCAGCCCCGATCTAGCGGGCACAGATACGCAGTATTTT.

The sample holds a few counts of this clonotype. The chain links TRBV7-9 to TRBJ2-5; D is unresolved. Trimming shortened V by 4 bases and J by 5 bases, and 11 bases separated the two germline ends. Per the germline V gene, CDR1 is SEHNR and CDR2 is FQNEAQ (reference sequence). This CDR3 region has 13 residues. CDR3 coding DNA: TGTGCCAGCAGCTCCTCCCTTAGGGAGACCCAGTACTTC. It translates to CASSSSLRETQYF.

This clonotype was counted a single time. The chain employs TRBV7-9 and TRBJ2-6; 7 bases line up with TRBD1. After removal of 4 bases from V and 2 bases from J, the junction contained 2 bases not matched to a gene. Germline loops: CDR1 SEHNR, CDR2 FQNEAQ (reference sequence). The CDR3 contains 15 residues. The CDR3 DNA reads as TGTGCCAGCAGCTCCGGACAGGCTGGGGCCAACGTCCTGACTTTC. Its protein is CASSSGQAGANVLTF. The full variable domain, its missing parts supplied by reference TRBV7-9 and TRBJ2-6, is DTGVSQNPRHKITKRGQNVTFRCDPISEHNRLYWYRQTLGQGPEFLTYFQNEAQLEKSRLLSDRFSAERPKGSFSTLEIQRTEQGDSAMYLCASSSGQAGANVLTFGAGSRLTVL.

The sample holds a few counts of this clonotype. The chain has TRBV5-1 and TRBJ1-1; no definite D call. Per germline, CDR1 SGHRS and CDR2 YFSETQ. The germline V and J ends were trimmed by 6 bases and 0 bases, with 12 bases remaining between them. The CDR3 length is 14 residues. The CDR3 sequence is CASTPPGLNTEAFF. The CDR3 DNA reads TGCGCCAGCACCCCTCCTGGTCTGAACACTGAAGCTTTCTTT.

This clonotype has a handful of counts. This chain connects TRBV7-2 to TRBJ2-7, with 16 nucleotides matching TRBD2. Germline V gene lookup returns CDR1 SGHTA and CDR2 FQGNSA. The CDR3 sequence is 17 residues long. V shed 2 bases and J 7 bases; nucleotides not matched to a gene: 8. CDR3 DNA: TGTGCCAGCAGCTTACACAACACGGGACTAGCGGGAGGGGAGCAGTACTTC. Translating it yields CASSLHNTGLAGGEQYF. The complete variable domain, with remaining parts taken from reference TRBV7-2 and TRBJ2-7, reads GAGVSQSPSNKVTEKGKDVELRCDPISGHTALYWYRQSLGQGLEFLIYFQGNSAPDKSGLPSDRFSAERTGGSVSTLTIQRTQQEDSAVYLCASSLHNTGLAGGEQYFGPGTRLTVT.

This chain connects TRBV5-1 to TRBJ2-7, with 8 bases that match TRBD1. Trimming took 1 base from V and 5 from J; bases not matched to a gene: 8. The CDR3 has 15 residues. Per germline, CDR1 SGHRS and CDR2 YFSETQ. The CDR3 DNA sequence: TGCGCCAGCAGCTTGACCGGACAGGGTATCAACGAGCAGTACTTC. This encodes CASSLTGQGINEQYF.

The V and J genes are TRBV7-6 and TRBJ2-5; 8 positions agree with TRBD2. This CDR3 is 16 amino acids long. Germline trimming cut 3 bases from V and 4 bases from J; bases unmatched to any gene: 10. Germline V gene lookup returns CDR1 SGHVS and CDR2 FNYEAQ. The CDR3 sequence: CASSFSGGAYGETQYF. As DNA, the CDR3 is TGTGCCAGCAGCTTTTCGGGGGGGGCCTACGGAGAGACCCAGTACTTC.

The table lists this clonotype with a count of one. J is TRBJ2-7 and V is TRBV15; D is uncertain. The V end lost 3 bases, the J end lost 1 base, and 19 bases lay between the germline ends. CDR1 is LNHNV and CDR2 is YYDKDF in the germline V gene (reference sequence). CDR3 length: 17 residues. CDR3 in DNA: TGTGCCACCAGCAGTGCTACGGGCCCAGACGCGTCCTACGAGCAGTACTTC. It specifies CATSSATGPDASYEQYF.

This chain uses TRBV15 with TRBJ2-3; TRBD1 might be the D (5 bases). Trimming stripped 5 bases from V and 3 bases from J, with 12 bases between. The length of the CDR3 is 14 residues. Germline CDR1 LNHNV, CDR2 YYDKDF (reference sequence). The CDR3 sequence: CATSGQLTTDTQYF. CDR3 in DNA: TGTGCCACCAGCGGACAACTAACGACAGATACGCAGTATTTT.

The chain couples TRBV7-9 to TRBJ2-5; 12 positions agree with TRBD2. Trimming cost V 1 base and J 2 bases; bases outside gene matches: 11. The CDR3 extends over 19 amino acids. Germline loops: CDR1 SEHNR, CDR2 FQNEAQ (reference sequence). For the CDR3, the DNA is TGTGCCAGCAGCTTAGACGGGGCTAGCGGGAGGGTACTTCAAGAGACCCAGTACTTC. Protein product: CASSLDGASGRVLQETQYF.

In nucleotides, the CDR3 is TGCGCCAGCAGGCTAAGCCCCCTCAGCGGGGGGATGGAAGAGACCCAGTACTTC. Protein product: CASRLSPLSGGMEETQYF. This sequence joins TRBV5-1 and TRBJ2-5; 9 nucleotides align to TRBD2. V lost 5 bases and J lost 3; bases outside the gene matches: 17. The CDR3 is made up of 18 amino acids. The germline CDR1 and CDR2 sequences are SGHRS and YFSETQ.

This clonotype has a handful of counts. This chain uses TRBV6-1 with TRBJ2-7; the D gene is possibly TRBD2 (6 bases). V was cut by 5 bases and J by 7 bases, with 18 bases left in between. The CDR3 sequence is 14 residues long. Germline V gives CDR1 MNHNS, CDR2 SASEGT. In DNA form, the CDR3 reads TGTGCCAGCAGTTTAGCGGTGGGTACTGGGGAGCAGTACTTC. Protein product: CASSLAVGTGEQYF.